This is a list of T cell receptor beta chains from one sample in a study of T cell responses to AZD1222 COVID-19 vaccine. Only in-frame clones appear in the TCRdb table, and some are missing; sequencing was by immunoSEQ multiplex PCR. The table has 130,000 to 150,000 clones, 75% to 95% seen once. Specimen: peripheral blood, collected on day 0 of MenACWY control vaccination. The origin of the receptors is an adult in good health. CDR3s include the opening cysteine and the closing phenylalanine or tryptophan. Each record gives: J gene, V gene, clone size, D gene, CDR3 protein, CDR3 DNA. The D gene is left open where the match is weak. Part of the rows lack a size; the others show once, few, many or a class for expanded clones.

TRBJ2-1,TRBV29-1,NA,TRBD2,CSVVREGSYNEQFF,TGCAGCGTTGTGCGGGAGGGATCCTACAATGAGCAGTTCTTC
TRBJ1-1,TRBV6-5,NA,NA,CASRNQRLDTEAFF,TGTGCCAGCAGGAACCAACGGTTGGACACTGAAGCTTTCTTT
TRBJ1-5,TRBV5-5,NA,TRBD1,CASSLIGTQGDQPQHF,TGTGCCAGCAGCCTTATTGGGACACAGGGGGATCAGCCCCAGCATTTT
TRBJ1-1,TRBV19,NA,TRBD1,CASSIAGQGASTEAFF,TGTGCCAGTAGTATAGCCGGACAGGGGGCTTCCACTGAAGCTTTCTTT
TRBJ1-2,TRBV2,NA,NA,CASSPRGTNGYTF,TGTGCCAGCAGCCCTAGGGGGACGAATGGCTACACCTTC
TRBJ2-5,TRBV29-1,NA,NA,CSVELAGRRETQYF,TGCAGCGTTGAATTGGCGGGACGGCGGGAGACCCAGTACTTC
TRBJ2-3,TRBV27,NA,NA,CASTSLTNTQYF,TGTGCCAGCACCTCTCTAACAAATACGCAGTATTTT
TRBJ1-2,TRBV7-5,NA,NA,CARSLSGYTF,TGTGCCAGAAGCTTGTCAGGCTACACCTTC
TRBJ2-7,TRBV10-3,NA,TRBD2,CATLLRREGSYEQYF,TGTGCCACCCTTCTGCGGCGGGAGGGCTCCTACGAGCAGTACTTC
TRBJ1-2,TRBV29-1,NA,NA,CSVAEGGGYGYTF,TGCAGCGTTGCGGAAGGGGGGGGCTATGGCTACACCTTC
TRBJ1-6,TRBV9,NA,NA,CASSVDPSRESPLHF,TGTGCCAGCAGCGTAGATCCGTCGCGGGAGTCACCCCTCCACTTT
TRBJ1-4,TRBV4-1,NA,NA,CASSRGRGNEKLFF,TGCGCCAGCAGCCGTGGTAGGGGAAATGAAAAACTGTTTTTT
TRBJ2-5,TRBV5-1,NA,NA,CASKRGQGAGETQYF,TGCGCCAGCAAGCGGGGCCAGGGGGCTGGGGAGACCCAGTACTTC
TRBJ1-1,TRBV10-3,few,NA,CAISVGNTEAFF,TGTGCCATCAGTGTAGGGAACACTGAAGCTTTCTTT
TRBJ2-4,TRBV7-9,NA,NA,CASSPAGQTSSGNIQYF,TGTGCCAGCAGCCCCGCCGGACAGACCTCTTCGGGGAACATTCAGTACTTC
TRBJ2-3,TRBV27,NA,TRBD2,CASSGRIRTSGGSTDTQYF,TGTGCCAGCAGCGGTAGAATACGGACTAGCGGGGGTAGCACAGATACGCAGTATTTT
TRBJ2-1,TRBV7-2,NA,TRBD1,CASSLTRTGLVWFF,TGTGCCAGCAGCTTAACACGGACAGGGTTAGTTTGGTTCTTC
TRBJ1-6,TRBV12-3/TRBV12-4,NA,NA,CASRGTYNSPLHF,TGTGCCAGCAGGGGAACTTATAATTCACCCCTCCACTTT
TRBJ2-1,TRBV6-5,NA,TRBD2,CASSYSSGVYNEQFF,TGTGCCAGCAGTTATTCTAGCGGGGTTTACAATGAGCAGTTCTTC
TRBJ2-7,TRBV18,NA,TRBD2,CASSMTSADYEQYF,TGTGCCAGCTCAATGACTAGCGCCGACTACGAGCAGTACTTC
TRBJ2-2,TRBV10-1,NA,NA,CASSGTFTGELFF,TGCGCCAGCAGTGGTACATTCACCGGGGAGCTGTTTTTT
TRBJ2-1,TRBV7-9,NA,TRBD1,CASSSPGQGSYNEQFF,TGTGCCAGCAGTTCCCCGGGACAGGGGTCATACAATGAGCAGTTCTTC
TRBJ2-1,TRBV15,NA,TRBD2,CATSRGGGAGSYEQFF,TGTGCCACCAGCAGAGGCGGGGGGGCAGGATCTTATGAGCAGTTCTTC
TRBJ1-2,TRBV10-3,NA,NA,CAISEAGTRSGGYTF,TGTGCCATCAGTGAAGCAGGCACAAGATCTGGTGGCTACACCTTC
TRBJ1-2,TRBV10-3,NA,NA,CAISMGSGVVDYTF,TGTGCCATCAGTATGGGATCGGGGGTAGTTGACTACACCTTC
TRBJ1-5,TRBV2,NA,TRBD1,CASSGTERSQPQHF,TGTGCCAGTAGCGGGACAGAACGGAGTCAGCCCCAGCATTTT
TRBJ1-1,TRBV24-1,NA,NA,CATSDLQGGPLNTEAFF,TGTGCCACCAGTGATTTACAGGGTGGGCCCCTGAACACTGAAGCTTTCTTT
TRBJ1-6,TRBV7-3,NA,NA,CASSRDRNSPLHF,TGTGCCAGCAGCAGAGACAGGAATTCACCCCTCCACTTT
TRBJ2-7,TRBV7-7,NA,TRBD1,CASSPYGTANSYEQYF,TGTGCCAGCAGCCCGTACGGGACAGCCAACTCCTACGAGCAGTACTTC
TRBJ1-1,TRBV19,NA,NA,CASSIPGWGEAFF,TGTGCCAGTAGTATACCAGGGTGGGGTGAAGCTTTCTTT
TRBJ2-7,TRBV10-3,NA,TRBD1,CAAQGVHYEQYF,TGTGCCGCGCAGGGGGTCCACTACGAGCAGTACTTC
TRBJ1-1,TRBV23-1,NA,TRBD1,CASSHCGDRGRLTTEAFF,TGCGCCAGCAGTCATTGCGGGGACAGGGGGCGCTTAACGACTGAAGCTTTCTTT
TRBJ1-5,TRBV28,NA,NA,CASSSSIYQPQHF,NA
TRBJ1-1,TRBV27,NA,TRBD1,CASRKKGALLSEAFF,TGTGCCAGCAGGAAAAAGGGGGCGCTTCTCAGTGAAGCTTTCTTT
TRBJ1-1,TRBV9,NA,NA,CASSAVGGVGEVRTEAFF,TGTGCCAGCAGCGCGGTAGGGGGAGTGGGGGAGGTAAGGACTGAAGCTTTCTTT
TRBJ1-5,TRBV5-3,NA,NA,CARSLGLQGLCWQPQHF,TGTGCCAGAAGCTTGGGGCTCCAGGGGTTGTGTTGGCAGCCCCAGCATTTT
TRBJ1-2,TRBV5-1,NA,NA,CASSFNRAYGYTF,TGCGCCAGCAGCTTTAACAGAGCCTATGGCTACACCTTC
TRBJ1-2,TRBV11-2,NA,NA,CASSPRSNYGYTF,TGTGCCAGCAGCCCTCGTTCTAACTATGGCTACACCTTC
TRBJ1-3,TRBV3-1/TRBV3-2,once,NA,CASSQGWFGGNTIYF,TGTGCCAGCAGCCAAGGGTGGTTTGGAGGAAACACCATATATTTT
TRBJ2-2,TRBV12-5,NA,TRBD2,CASGLVRYRGRSPPNTGELFF,TGTGCTAGTGGTTTGGTAAGGTATCGCGGGAGGTCGCCACCGAACACCGGGGAGCTGTTTTTT
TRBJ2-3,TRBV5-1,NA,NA,CASSFERAGDGTQYF,TGCGCCAGCAGCTTTGAGCGGGCCGGTGACGGTACGCAGTATTTT
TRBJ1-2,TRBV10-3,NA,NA,CAISEIPGAEGYTF,TGTGCCATCAGTGAGATACCGGGCGCCGAGGGCTACACCTTC
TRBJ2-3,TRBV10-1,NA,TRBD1,CATLPRDRLTDTQYF,TGCGCCACCCTTCCCCGGGACAGACTTACAGATACGCAGTATTTT
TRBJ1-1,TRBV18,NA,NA,CASSPGGTGNTEAFF,TGTGCCAGCTCACCAGGTGGGACTGGGAACACTGAAGCTTTCTTT
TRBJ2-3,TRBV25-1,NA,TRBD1,CASSDDRVWADTQYF,TGTGCCAGCAGTGACGACAGGGTTTGGGCAGATACGCAGTATTTT
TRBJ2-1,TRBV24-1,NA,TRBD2,CATSDLPGLAGRGNEQFF,TGTGCCACCAGTGATCTTCCGGGACTAGCGGGAAGAGGGAATGAGCAGTTCTTC
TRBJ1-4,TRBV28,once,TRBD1,CASSAWDRAGEKLFF,TGTGCCAGCAGTGCCTGGGACAGGGCGGGTGAAAAACTGTTTTTT
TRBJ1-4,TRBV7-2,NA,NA,CASSLTAGVNEKLFF,TGTGCCAGCAGCTTAACGGCGGGAGTGAATGAAAAACTGTTTTTT
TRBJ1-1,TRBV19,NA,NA,CASSSTRGRTEAFF,TGTGCCAGTAGTAGTACCCGGGGGAGGACTGAAGCTTTCTTT
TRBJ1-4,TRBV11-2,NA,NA,CASSRGQGYEKLFF,TGTGCCAGCAGCCGGGGTCAGGGGTATGAAAAACTGTTTTTT
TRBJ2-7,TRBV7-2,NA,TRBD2,CASSLDRGRSREQYF,TGTGCCAGCAGCTTAGATCGCGGGAGGTCTAGGGAGCAGTACTTC
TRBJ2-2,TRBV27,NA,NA,CASSFSRAGFTGELFF,TGTGCCAGCAGCTTCTCTCGAGCGGGTTTCACCGGGGAGCTGTTTTTT
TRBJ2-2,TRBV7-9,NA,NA,CASSLTVRGPGTGELFF,TGTGCCAGCAGCTTAACCGTTAGAGGGCCCGGCACCGGGGAGCTGTTTTTT
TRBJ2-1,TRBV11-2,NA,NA,CASSLGLYNEQFF,TGTGCCAGCAGCTTAGGGCTTTACAATGAGCAGTTCTTC
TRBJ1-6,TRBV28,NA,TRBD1,CATADLGRGLWGSPLHF,TGTGCCACGGCTGACCTAGGAAGGGGGCTTTGGGGATCACCCCTCCACTTT
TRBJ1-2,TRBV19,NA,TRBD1,CASKTGDDGYTF,TGTGCCAGTAAGACAGGGGATGATGGCTACACCTTC
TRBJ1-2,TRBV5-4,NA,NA,CASSANVPTLYGYTF,TGTGCCAGCAGTGCTAACGTCCCTACCCTCTATGGCTACACCTTC
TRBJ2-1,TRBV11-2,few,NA,CASSSRGDSSYNEQFF,TGTGCCAGCAGCTCCCGCGGCGACAGCTCCTACAATGAGCAGTTCTTC